This T cell receptor beta chain was observed in a study of cytomegalovirus exposure and HLA in healthy donors. Whole-study findings and limits: The CMV antigen specificity of three CMV-associated chains was confirmed through in vitro analysis.

Here immunoSEQ multiplex PCR was the method, and the copy in TCRdb shows in-frame clones only, minus some. The data show around 300,000 clones, 88% seen once. The junction had 6 bases not matched to a gene; V was cut back by 5 bases and J by 5 bases. This CDR3 comprises 15 residues. Per the germline V gene, CDR1 is SGHTA and CDR2 is FQGNSA. Regarding this clone: Its specificity is not known.

The chain employs TRBV7-2 and TRBJ2-3; TRBD2 matches 11 bases. Sequenced sample: PBMCs. This receptor was identified in a woman aged 18-29 years in good health and CMV-seronegative. The CDR3 spells CASSGGTSGRDTQYF. The CDR3 region has the DNA TGTGCCAGCAGCGGCGGGACTAGCGGAAGAGATACGCAGTATTTT.